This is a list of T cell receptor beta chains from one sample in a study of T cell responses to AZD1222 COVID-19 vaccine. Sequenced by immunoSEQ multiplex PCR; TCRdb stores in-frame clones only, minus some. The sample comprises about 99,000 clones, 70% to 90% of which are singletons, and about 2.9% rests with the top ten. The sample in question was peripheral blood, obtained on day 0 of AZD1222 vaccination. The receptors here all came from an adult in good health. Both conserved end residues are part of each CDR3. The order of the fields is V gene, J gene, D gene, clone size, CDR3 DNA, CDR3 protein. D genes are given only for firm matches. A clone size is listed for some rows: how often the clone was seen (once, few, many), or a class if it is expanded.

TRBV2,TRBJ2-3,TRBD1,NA,TGTGCCAGCAGTGGACAGGGGGGCACAGATACGCAGTATTTT,CASSGQGGTDTQYF
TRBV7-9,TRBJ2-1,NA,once,TGTGCCAGCAGCCCCCTGGTTTACAATGAGCAGTTCTTC,CASSPLVYNEQFF
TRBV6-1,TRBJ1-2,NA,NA,TGTGCCAGCAGTGATAGCTCGGGGGCGGCATACCCCCCTGCCTATGGCTACACCTTC,CASSDSSGAAYPPAYGYTF
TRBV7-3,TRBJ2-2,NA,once,TGTGCCAGCCGTAGCTTGGGAGGCACCGGGGAGCTGTTTTTT,CASRSLGGTGELFF
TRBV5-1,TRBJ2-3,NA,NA,TGCGCCAGCACCCCGGAAGATCCGGGAACTACGCAGTATTTT,CASTPEDPGTTQYF
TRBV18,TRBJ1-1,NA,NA,TGTGCCAGCTCACCCGGCTTAAGGGTGGAAGCTTTCTTT,CASSPGLRVEAFF
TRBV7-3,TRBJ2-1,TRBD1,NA,TGTGCCAGCGCCCGGGACAGGGACAATGAGCAGTTCTTC,CASARDRDNEQFF
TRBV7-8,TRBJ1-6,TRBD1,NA,TGTGCCAGCAGCTACAACAGGGGGAGCTCCTATAATTCACCCCTCCACTTT,CASSYNRGSSYNSPLHF
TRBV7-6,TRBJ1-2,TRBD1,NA,TGTGCCAGCAGCTCACTCGGACAGGGTAACTATGGCTACACCTTC,CASSSLGQGNYGYTF
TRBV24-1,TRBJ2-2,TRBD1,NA,TGTGCCACCAGTGATCCATTAACAGGGGACACCGGGGAGCTGTTTTTT,CATSDPLTGDTGELFF
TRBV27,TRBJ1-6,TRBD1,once,TGTGCCAGCACGACAGGGGAGAATTCACCCCTCCACTTT,CASTTGENSPLHF
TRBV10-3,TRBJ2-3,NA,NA,TGTGCCATCAGTGTAGGGGCTAGCACAGATACGCAGTATTTT,CAISVGASTDTQYF
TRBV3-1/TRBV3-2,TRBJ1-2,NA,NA,TGTGCCAGCATGGCAGGGTCGGGTGGCTACACCTTC,CASMAGSGGYTF
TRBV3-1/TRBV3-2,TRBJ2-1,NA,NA,TGTGCCAGCAGCCAAGGCGCTCGGGAGCAGTTCTTC,CASSQGAREQFF
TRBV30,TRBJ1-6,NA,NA,TGTGCCTGGAGTGTACAGAATTCACCCCTCCACTTT,CAWSVQNSPLHF
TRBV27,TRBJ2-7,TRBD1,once,TGTGCCAGCAGTTTAAACGGGACAGAACCAAACTACGAGCAGTACTTC,CASSLNGTEPNYEQYF
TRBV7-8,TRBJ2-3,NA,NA,TGTGCCAGCAGCTTAGAGCTTCCTAGCGTGGATCGTCAAGATACGCAGTATTTT,CASSLELPSVDRQDTQYF
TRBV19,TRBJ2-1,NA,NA,TGTGCCAGTAGTATAGAAGGAAAACCCTACAATGAGCAGTTCTTC,CASSIEGKPYNEQFF
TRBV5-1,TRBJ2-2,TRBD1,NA,TGCGCCAGCAGCTTGATGTACGGCTGGGACAGGAACACCGGGGAGCTGTTTTTT,CASSLMYGWDRNTGELFF
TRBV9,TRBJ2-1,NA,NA,TGTGCCAGGACGAGAGGGAGGAGGACCCACAATGAGCAGTTCTTC,CARTRGRRTHNEQFF
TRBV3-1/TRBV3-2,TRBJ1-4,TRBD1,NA,TGTGCCAGCAGCCCGCTCGGGACAGGGCGTGAAAAACTGTTTTTT,CASSPLGTGREKLFF
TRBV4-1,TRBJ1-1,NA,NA,TGCGCCAGCAGCCAAGATGTATATCTCACTGAAGCTTTCTTT,CASSQDVYLTEAFF
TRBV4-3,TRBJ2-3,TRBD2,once,TGCGCCAGCAGCAACCTAGCGGAGGGCACAGATACGCAGTATTTT,CASSNLAEGTDTQYF
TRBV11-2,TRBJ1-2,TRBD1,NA,TGTGCCAGCAGTGCGACCGGGACAGGGGGCCACTATGGCTACACCTTC,CASSATGTGGHYGYTF
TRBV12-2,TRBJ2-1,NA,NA,TGTGCAAGTCGCTCCCGAGGGGCGGGGGCTTCTTACAATGAGCAGTTCTTC,CASRSRGAGASYNEQFF
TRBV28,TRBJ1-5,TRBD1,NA,TGTGCCAGCAGTTACATGGACAGGGCGGAAAGCAATCAGCCCCAGCATTTT,CASSYMDRAESNQPQHF
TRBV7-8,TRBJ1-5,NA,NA,TGTGCCAGCAGCCTGGGACGCAAGCAGCCCCAGCATTTT,CASSLGRKQPQHF
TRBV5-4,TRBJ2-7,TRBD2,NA,TGTGCCAGCAGCCGGGAACTAGCGGGACTCTACGAGCAGTACTTC,CASSRELAGLYEQYF
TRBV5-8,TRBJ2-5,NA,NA,TGTGCCAGCAGCCTGAGGTACCAAGAGACCCAGTACTTC,CASSLRYQETQYF
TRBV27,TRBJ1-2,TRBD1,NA,TGTGCCAGCAGTCTGACAGGGCTCAATGGCTACACCTTC,CASSLTGLNGYTF
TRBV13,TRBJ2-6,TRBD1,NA,TGTGCCAGCAGCTTAGGGCAGACAGGGGCGGCTGGGGCCAACGTCCTGACTTTC,CASSLGQTGAAGANVLTF
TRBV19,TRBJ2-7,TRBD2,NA,TGTGCCGCCTCCCGCCGCGCGGGAGATGGAGGGGAGCAGTACTTC,CAASRRAGDGGEQYF
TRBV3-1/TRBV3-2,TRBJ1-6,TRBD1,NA,TGTGCCAGCAGTCGACAGGGTAGTTCACCCCTCCACTTT,CASSRQGSSPLHF
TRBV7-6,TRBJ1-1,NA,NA,TGTGCCAGCAGCCAAGGGACGGTTGAAGCTTTCTTT,CASSQGTVEAFF
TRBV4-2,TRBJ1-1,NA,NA,TGTGCCAGCAGCCAAGATCGAGGGGGAGGGTTCACCGTGCGGGCTTTCTTT,CASSQDRGGGFTVRAFF
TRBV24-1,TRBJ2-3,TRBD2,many,TGTGCCACCAGTGACCGTGGACTAGCGGGAGGGCCTTACGCGCAGTATTTT,CATSDRGLAGGPYAQYF